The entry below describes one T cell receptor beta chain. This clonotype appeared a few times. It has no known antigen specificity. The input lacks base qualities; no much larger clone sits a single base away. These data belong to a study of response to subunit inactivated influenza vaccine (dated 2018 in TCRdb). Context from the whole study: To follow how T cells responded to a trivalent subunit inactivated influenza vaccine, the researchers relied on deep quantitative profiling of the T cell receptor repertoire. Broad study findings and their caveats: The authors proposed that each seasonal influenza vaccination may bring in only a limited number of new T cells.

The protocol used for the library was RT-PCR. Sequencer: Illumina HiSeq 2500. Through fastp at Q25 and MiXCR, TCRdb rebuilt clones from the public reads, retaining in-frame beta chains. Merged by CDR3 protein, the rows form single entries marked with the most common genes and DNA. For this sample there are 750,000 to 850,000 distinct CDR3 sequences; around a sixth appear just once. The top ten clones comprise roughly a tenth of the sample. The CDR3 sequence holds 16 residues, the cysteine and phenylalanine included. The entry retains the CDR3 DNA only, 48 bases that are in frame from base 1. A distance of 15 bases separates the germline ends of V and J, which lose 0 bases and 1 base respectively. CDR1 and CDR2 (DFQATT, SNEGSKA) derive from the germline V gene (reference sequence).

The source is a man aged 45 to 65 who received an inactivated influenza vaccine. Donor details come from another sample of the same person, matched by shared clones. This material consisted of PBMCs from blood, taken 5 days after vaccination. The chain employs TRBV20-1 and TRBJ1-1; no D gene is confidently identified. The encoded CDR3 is CSARELIGVTNTEAFF. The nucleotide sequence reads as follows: TGCAGTGCTAGAGAGCTTATCGGGGTGACGAACACTGAAGCTTTCTTT.